Each of the 7 T cell receptor beta chains below was sequenced from the same sample in a study of OX40 agonist ivuxolimab in advanced cancers. The library was generated by the immunoSEQ multiplex PCR assay. Imported from immuneACCESS, the table was reduced by TCRdb to in-frame sequences with V and J called. These copies leave out some clones; in studies compared against another copy, an unresolved V gene accounts for under half, and the cause of the remainder is not known. This sample has about 93,000 clones in its table, and roughly 94% of those were observed once. Jointly, the top ten make up roughly 0.5% of the sample. The material sequenced was CD4+ or CD8+ T cells sorted from blood, taken in a trial of the OX40 agonist ivuxolimab. The receptors shown here come from an adult with an advanced solid tumor such as melanoma, head and neck, liver or kidney cancer.

The chain combines TRBV6-5 with TRBJ1-4; D is possibly TRBD1 (6 bases). The CDR3 sequence is 12 residues long. In germline, CDR1 is MNHEY, CDR2 SVGAGI. Trimming shortened V by 11 bases and J by 8 bases, and 15 bases separated the two germline ends. The CDR3, as DNA: TGTGCCGTACAGGGCTTGAACGAAAAACTGTTTTTT. Translated: CAVQGLNEKLFF.

This clone was seen a single time. The chain recombines TRBV19 with TRBJ2-2; perhaps TRBD2 as D (5 bases). Trimming stripped 4 bases from V and 2 bases from J, with 14 bases between. The CDR3 loop spans 16 amino acids. Germline lookup yields CDR1 LNHDA and CDR2 SQIVND (reference sequence). The CDR3 protein is CASSNLASINTGELFF. In DNA form, the CDR3 reads TGTGCCAGTAGTAATCTAGCCTCTATTAACACCGGGGAGCTGTTTTTT.

The sample holds a few counts of this clone. The chain has TRBV30 and TRBJ1-2; no firm D call. The V end lost 3 bases, the J end lost 8 bases, and 16 bases lay between the germline ends. The CDR3 totals 13 residues. Germline CDR1 reads GTSNPN; CDR2 reads SVGIG (reference sequence). In nucleotides, the CDR3 is TGTGCCTGGAGCGACGCCCTGCGGCACGGCTACACCTTC. It encodes CAWSDALRHGYTF.

V is TRBV5-1 and J is TRBJ2-7, with a tentative D call TRBD2 (5 bases). The CDR3 has 14 residues. V was cut by 4 bases and J by 10 bases, with 21 bases left in between. Germline V CDR1 and CDR2: SGHRS, YFSETQ. CDR3 sequence reads: CASSPRTQEEKQYF. The CDR3 DNA is TGCGCCAGCAGCCCAAGGACCCAGGAGGAGAAACAGTACTTC.

V and J are TRBV10-3 and TRBJ1-2, with D unresolved. CDR1 is ENHRY, CDR2 SYGVKD, per germline. Between the trimmed V and J ends, which lost 7 bases and 4 bases, there was a span of 16 bases. This CDR3 is 14 amino acids long. CDR3 sequence: CAIKGSGNSYGYTF. CDR3 coding DNA: TGTGCCATCAAGGGAAGCGGGAACAGCTATGGCTACACCTTC.

V is TRBV11-3 and J is TRBJ1-3; D uncertain. This CDR3 comprises 15 residues. The ends were cut back, 3 bases at V and 0 bases at J, with 9 bases in the middle. Per germline, CDR1 SGHNT and CDR2 YENEEA. The CDR3 loop is CASSLGIRSGNTIYF. As DNA, the CDR3 is TGTGCCAGCAGCTTGGGCATCCGCTCTGGAAACACCATATATTTT. The full variable domain, rest sourced from reference TRBV11-3 and TRBJ1-3, is EAGVVQSPRYKIIEKKQPVAFWCNPISGHNTLYWYLQNLGQGPELLIRYENEEAVDDSQLPKDRFSAERLKGVDSTLKIQPAELGDSAVYLCASSLGIRSGNTIYFGEGSWLTVV.

V gene TRBV30 combines with J gene TRBJ2-6; 10 bases match TRBD1. The CDR3 consists of 17 residues. V shed 2 bases, J shed 0 bases, and the junction held 4 bases outside the gene matches. CDR1 is GTSNPN and CDR2 is SVGIG in the germline V gene (reference sequence). The CDR3, as DNA: TGTGCCTGGAGTAGGGACAGGGGCCCCTCTGGGGCCAACGTCCTGACTTTC. Amino acid sequence: CAWSRDRGPSGANVLTF.